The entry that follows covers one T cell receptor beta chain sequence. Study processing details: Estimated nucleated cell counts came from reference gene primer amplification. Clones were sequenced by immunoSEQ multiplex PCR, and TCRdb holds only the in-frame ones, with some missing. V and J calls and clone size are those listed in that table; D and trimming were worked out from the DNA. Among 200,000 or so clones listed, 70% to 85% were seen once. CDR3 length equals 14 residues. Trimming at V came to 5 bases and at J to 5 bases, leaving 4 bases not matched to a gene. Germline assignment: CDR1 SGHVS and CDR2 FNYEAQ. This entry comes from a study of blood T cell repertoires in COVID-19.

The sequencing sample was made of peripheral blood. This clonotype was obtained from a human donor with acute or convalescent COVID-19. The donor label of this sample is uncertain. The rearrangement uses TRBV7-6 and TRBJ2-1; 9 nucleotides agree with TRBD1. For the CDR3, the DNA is TGTGCCAGCAGCCGACAGGGGGTACACAATGAGCAGTTCTTC. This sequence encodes CASSRQGVHNEQFF.